Below are 9 T cell receptor beta chains sequenced from a single sample in a study of PD-1 blockade in classical Hodgkin lymphoma. As to time point: newly diagnosed, previously untreated cHL patient sample. Here immunoSEQ multiplex PCR was the method, and the copy in TCRdb shows in-frame clones only, minus some. The sample has about 28,000 clones; approximately 89% are singletons. The material sequenced was peripheral blood mononuclear cells (PBMCs). Receptor source: a human donor with classical Hodgkin lymphoma.

This rearrangement joins TRBV7-2 to TRBJ2-5, with 9 bases matching TRBD1. The germline V gene encodes CDR1 SGHTA and CDR2 FQGNSA. Trimming took 8 bases from V and 1 from J; bases not matched to a gene: 8. The CDR3 is 15 residues long. This chain's CDR3 is CASPILDRGQETQYF. The CDR3 DNA sequence: TGTGCCAGCCCCATATTGGACAGGGGCCAAGAGACCCAGTACTTC.

This clone was seen a handful of times. The V gene is TRBV6-6, the J gene TRBJ2-5; tentatively, D is TRBD2 (6 bases). Germline CDR1 MNHNY, CDR2 SVGAGI (reference sequence). The V and J ends lost 6 bases and 10 bases respectively, with 18 bases between them. There are 13 residues in the CDR3. This CDR3 is CASSTAGYAGQYF. CDR3 DNA: TGTGCCAGCAGCACAGCGGGTTACGCTGGCCAGTACTTC.

The V gene is TRBV28, the J gene TRBJ1-4, with 8 bases lining up with TRBD1. CDR3 size: 14 residues. CDR1 is MDHEN and CDR2 is SYDVKM in the germline V gene. After removal of 6 bases from V and 10 bases from J, the junction contained 10 bases not matched to a gene. The CDR3 protein is CASRVTGVFGKLFF. CDR3 bases: TGTGCCAGCAGGGTGACAGGGGTCTTCGGAAAACTGTTTTTT.

This chain uses TRBV5-1 with TRBJ2-3; TRBD2 is a possible D gene (6 bases). CDR3 length: 15 residues. Germline loops: CDR1 SGHRS, CDR2 YFSETQ. Trimming stripped 3 bases from V and 0 bases from J, with 11 bases between. This chain's CDR3 is CASSWGVSSTDTQYF. For the CDR3, the DNA is TGCGCCAGCAGCTGGGGGGTTTCTAGCACAGATACGCAGTATTTT.

V gene TRBV7-2 combines with J gene TRBJ1-5, with 7 bases aligning to TRBD1. Germline V CDR1 and CDR2: SGHTA, FQGNSA. Unmatched junction bases numbered 7, after V lost 4 bases and J lost 7 bases. The CDR3 extends over 14 amino acids. CDR3 in DNA: TGTGCCAGCAGCTCCCAGACAGGGTGGCAGCCCCAGCATTTT. The encoded protein is CASSSQTGWQPQHF.

This clone showed up just once. The rearrangement joins TRBV5-1 to TRBJ2-3, with no clear D. Germline V gene sequence: CDR1 SGHRS, CDR2 YFSETQ. Trimming pared 1 base from V and 1 base from J, leaving 10 bases between. CDR3 length: 15 amino acids. The CDR3 reads CASSLNMLGTDTQYF. CDR3 bases: TGCGCCAGCAGCTTGAATATGTTGGGCACAGATACGCAGTATTTT.

The chain joins TRBV6-1 to TRBJ1-6; D is perhaps TRBD1 (5 bases). This CDR3 is built from 15 residues. Germline-derived CDR1 and CDR2 are MNHNS and SASEGT. V was pared by 4 bases and J by 5 bases, with 12 bases between. The CDR3 loop is CASSGEGRNNSPLHF. CDR3 bases: TGTGCCAGCAGTGGGGAGGGACGGAATAATTCACCCCTCCACTTT.

The J gene is TRBJ1-1, the V gene TRBV11-2; TRBD1 is a possible D gene (5 bases). The V end was cut by 3 bases, the J end by 4 bases, with 15 bases between. From germline, CDR1 is SGHAT and CDR2 FQNNGV. The CDR3 length is 15 residues. CDR3 DNA: TGTGCCAGCAGCTTCCGCGGGGGGTATGGCACTGAAGCTTTCTTT. Protein product: CASSFRGGYGTEAFF.

The chain has TRBV4-3 and TRBJ2-3; unclear D gene. The CDR3 has 19 residues. Trimming took 0 bases from V and 3 from J, leaving 22 bases between them. The V gene's germline CDR1 is LGHNA and CDR2 YSLEER. DNA for the CDR3: TGCGCCAGCAGCCAAGAAGTGGGCCGAGCCAGCAAGGCTACAGATACGCAGTATTTT. This sequence encodes CASSQEVGRASKATDTQYF.